This TCR beta chain was found in a study of blood T cells in healthy people across ages. This clonotype has just a few counts. Germline V lookup: CDR1 MNHEY, CDR2 SMNVEV (reference sequence). V gave up 5 bases and J gave up 0 bases, with 15 bases separating them. This CDR3 is built from 16 residues. PBMCs, at least 7 million per sample, were isolated. Primed by a sample-barcoded 5' primer and a J-beta primer mix, a second PCR proceeded for roughly 6 to 12 cycles. TCRdb reprocessed the 5' RACE reads via MiXCR and lists one record per CDR3 protein. The sample holds 790,000 or so distinct CDR3 sequences, approximately 53% seen once.

The chain combines TRBV27 with TRBJ2-3; D is uncertain. Sequences were obtained from blood. This receptor was obtained from a man aged 35 to 55 in good health. The CDR3 nucleotides are TGTGCCAGCAGTGAGACTCCACCTACAAGCACAGATACGCAGTATTTT. It yields the protein CASSETPPTSTDTQYF.